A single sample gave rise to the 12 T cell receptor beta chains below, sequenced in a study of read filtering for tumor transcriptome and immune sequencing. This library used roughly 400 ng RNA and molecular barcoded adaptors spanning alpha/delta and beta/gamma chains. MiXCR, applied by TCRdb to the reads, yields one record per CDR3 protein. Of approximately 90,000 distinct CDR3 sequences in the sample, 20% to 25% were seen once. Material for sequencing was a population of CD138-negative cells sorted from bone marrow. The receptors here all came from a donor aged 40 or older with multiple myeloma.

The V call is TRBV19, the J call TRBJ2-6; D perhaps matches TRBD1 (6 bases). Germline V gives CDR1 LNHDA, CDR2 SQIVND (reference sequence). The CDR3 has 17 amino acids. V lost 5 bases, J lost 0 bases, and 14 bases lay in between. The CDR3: CASSWGPISSGANVLTF. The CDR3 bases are TGTGCCAGTAGTTGGGGGCCCATAAGCTCTGGGGCCAACGTCCTGACTTTC.

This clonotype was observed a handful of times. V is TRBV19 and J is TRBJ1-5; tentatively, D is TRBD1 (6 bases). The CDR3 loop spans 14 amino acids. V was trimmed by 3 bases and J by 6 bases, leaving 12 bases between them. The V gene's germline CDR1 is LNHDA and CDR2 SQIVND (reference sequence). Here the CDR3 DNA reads TGTGCCAGTAGTATCGGGACAATCTTTCAGCCCCAGCATTTT. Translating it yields CASSIGTIFQPQHF.

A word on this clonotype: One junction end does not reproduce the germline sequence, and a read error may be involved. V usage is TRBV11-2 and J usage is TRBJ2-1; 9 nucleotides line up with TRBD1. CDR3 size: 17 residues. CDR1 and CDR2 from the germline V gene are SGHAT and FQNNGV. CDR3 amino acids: CASSLDGRGTGYNAQFF. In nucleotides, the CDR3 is TGTGCCAGCAGCTTAGATGGTAGGGGGACAGGGTACAATGCGCAGTTCTTC.

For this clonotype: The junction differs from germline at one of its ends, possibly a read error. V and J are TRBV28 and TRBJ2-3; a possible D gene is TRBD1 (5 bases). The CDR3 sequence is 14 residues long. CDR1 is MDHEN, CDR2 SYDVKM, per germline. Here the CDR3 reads CASSLVTDTGTQYF. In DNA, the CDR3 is TGTGCCAGCAGTTTAGTAACAGACACAGGTACGCAGTATTTT.

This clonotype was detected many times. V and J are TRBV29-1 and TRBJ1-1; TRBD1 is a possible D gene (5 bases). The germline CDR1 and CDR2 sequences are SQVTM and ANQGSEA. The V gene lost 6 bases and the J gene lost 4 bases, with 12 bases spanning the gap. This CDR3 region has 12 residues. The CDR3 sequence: CSVRGIGTEAFF. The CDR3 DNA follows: TGCAGCGTCCGGGGGATTGGCACTGAAGCTTTCTTT.

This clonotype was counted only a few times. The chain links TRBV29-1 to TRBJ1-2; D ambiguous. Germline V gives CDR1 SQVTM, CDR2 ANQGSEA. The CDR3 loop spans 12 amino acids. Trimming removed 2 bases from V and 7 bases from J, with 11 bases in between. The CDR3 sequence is CSVEKVHPGYTF. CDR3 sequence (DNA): TGCAGCGTTGAAAAGGTCCATCCTGGCTACACCTTC.

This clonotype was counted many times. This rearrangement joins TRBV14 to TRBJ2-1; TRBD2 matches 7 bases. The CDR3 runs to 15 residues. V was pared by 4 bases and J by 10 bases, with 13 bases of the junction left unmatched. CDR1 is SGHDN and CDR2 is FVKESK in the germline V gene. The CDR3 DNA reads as TGTGCCAGCAGCCCCCTGGAGAGGTCAGCGGGGGAGCAGTTCTTC. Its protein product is CASSPLERSAGEQFF.

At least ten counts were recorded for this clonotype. The CDR3 sequence is CASRGTGNEQYF. DNA for the CDR3: TGTGCCAGCAGGGGGACAGGTAACGAGCAGTACTTC. This sequence joins TRBV28 and TRBJ2-7, with 8 bases matching TRBD1. This CDR3 has 12 amino acids. J lost 5 bases, V lost 6 bases, and 3 bases had no gene match. Germline V gene data show CDR1 as MDHEN and CDR2 as SYDVKM.

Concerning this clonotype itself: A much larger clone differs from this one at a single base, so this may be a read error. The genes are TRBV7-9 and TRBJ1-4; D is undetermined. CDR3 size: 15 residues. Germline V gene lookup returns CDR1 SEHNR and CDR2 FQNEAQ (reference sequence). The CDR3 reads CASTRKDGRNEKLLF. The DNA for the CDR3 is TGTGCCAGCACCCGAAAAGACGGACGGAATGAAAAACTGCTTTTT.

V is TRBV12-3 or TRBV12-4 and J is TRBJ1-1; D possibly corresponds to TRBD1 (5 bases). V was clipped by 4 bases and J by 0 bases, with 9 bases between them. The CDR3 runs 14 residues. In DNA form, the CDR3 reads TGTGCCAGCAGTTGGGAGGGGATGAACACTGAAGCTTTCTTT. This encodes CASSWEGMNTEAFF.

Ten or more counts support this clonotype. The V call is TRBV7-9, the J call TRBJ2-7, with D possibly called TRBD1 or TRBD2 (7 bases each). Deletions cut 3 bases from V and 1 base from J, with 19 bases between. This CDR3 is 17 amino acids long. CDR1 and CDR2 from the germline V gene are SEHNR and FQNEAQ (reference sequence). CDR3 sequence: CASSLGLGGGQSYEQYF. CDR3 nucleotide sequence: TGTGCCAGCAGCTTGGGATTGGGGGGGGGACAGTCCTACGAGCAGTACTTC.

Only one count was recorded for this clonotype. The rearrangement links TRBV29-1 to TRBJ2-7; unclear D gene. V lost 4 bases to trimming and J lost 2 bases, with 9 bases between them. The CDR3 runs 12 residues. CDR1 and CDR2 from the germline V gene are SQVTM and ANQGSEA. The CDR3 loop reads CSVGTIAYEQYF. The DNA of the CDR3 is TGCAGCGTTGGGACCATTGCCTACGAGCAGTACTTC.